The 17 T cell receptor beta chains below all came from one sample that was sequenced in a study of CD8+CD57+ T cells in acquired aplastic anemia. Genomic DNA constituted the template upon which TCR beta VDJ and CDR3 profiling was performed. TCRdb itself ran the reads through MiXCR, one entry per CDR3 protein. This table has just over 150,000 distinct CDR3 sequences, 40% to 50% appearing once. Only patients with CD8+CD57+ cell expansion on flow cytometry were chosen for sequencing. Sequenced: sorted CD4+, CD8+, or CD8+CD57+ T cells (not recorded which) from PBMCs. These receptors were taken from a human donor with aplastic anemia.

V is TRBV9 and J is TRBJ2-5, with unresolved D. V was cut by 4 bases and J by 1 base, with 17 bases left in between. The CDR3 length is 16 residues. CDR1 and CDR2 from the germline V gene are SGDLS and YYNGEE. The CDR3 reads CASSPQPGYSQETQYF. The CDR3 coding sequence is TGTGCCAGCAGCCCCCAACCGGGTTATAGCCAAGAGACCCAGTACTTC.

The chain employs TRBV10-3 and TRBJ2-7; D is undetermined. From germline, CDR1 is ENHRY and CDR2 SYGVKD. The CDR3 runs to 12 residues. Trimming took off 8 bases at V and 0 bases at J, with 8 bases between the two ends. CDR3 residues: CAIQTDSYEQYF. DNA for the CDR3: TGTGCCATCCAGACGGACTCCTACGAGCAGTACTTC.

The rearrangement links TRBV20-1 to TRBJ1-5; tentatively, D is TRBD1 (5 bases). Looked up from germline, CDR1 is DFQATT and CDR2 is SNEGSKA (reference sequence). This CDR3 comprises 15 residues. Trimming left V 6 bases short and J 2 bases short, with 17 bases between. CDR3 in DNA: TGCAGTGCCGAAGGCGGGGGTGGGGGCAATCAGCCCCAGCATTTT. The encoded protein is CSAEGGGGGNQPQHF.

The chain is built from TRBV29-1 and TRBJ1-1, with 10 bases matching TRBD1. There are 14 residues in the CDR3. CDR1 and CDR2 (germline): SQVTM, ANQGSEA. The trim removed 6 bases at V and 6 bases at J, leaving 10 bases unmatched. In DNA form, the CDR3 reads TGCAGCGTGGCCACCGGGACAGGGGTCGCTGAAGCTTTCTTT. This translates into CSVATGTGVAEAFF.

V usage is TRBV29-1 and J usage is TRBJ2-3; D unresolved. The CDR3 runs to 14 residues. V gave up 8 bases and J gave up 6 bases, with 21 bases separating them. Germline CDR1 is SQVTM and CDR2 is ANQGSEA. The CDR3 DNA reads TGCAGCCTTTGGTCTCGGCTGCAGCATGATACGCAGTATTTT. It translates to CSLWSRLQHDTQYF.

The chain has TRBV15 and TRBJ1-1; D not resolved. This CDR3 region has 16 residues. Germline CDR1 is LNHNV and CDR2 is YYDKDF (reference sequence). V was pared by 0 bases and J by 0 bases, with 11 bases between. The chain's CDR3 is CATSRDREVLNTEAFF. The CDR3 region has the DNA TGTGCCACCAGCAGAGATCGGGAGGTCCTGAACACTGAAGCTTTCTTT.

This rearrangement joins TRBV10-3 to TRBJ1-1; 10 bases match TRBD1. Germline values: CDR1 ENHRY, CDR2 SYGVKD. The length of the CDR3 is 13 residues. Trimming cost V 2 bases and J 7 bases; bases outside gene matches: 1. DNA for the CDR3: TGTGCCATCAGTGAGCGGACAGGGGGTGAAGCTTTCTTT. Its translation: CAISERTGGEAFF.

This clonotype was detected a few times. The rearrangement uses TRBV25-1 and TRBJ1-2, with D possibly TRBD1 on 5 matching bases. Trimming pared 8 bases from V and 3 bases from J, leaving 16 bases between. Germline V lookup: CDR1 MGHDK, CDR2 SYGVNS. The CDR3 covers 14 residues. CDR3 loop: CASSPGDGYYGYTF. DNA for the CDR3: TGTGCCAGCTCACCCGGGGACGGGTACTATGGCTACACCTTC.

In this sample, this clonotype turned up once. The chain carries TRBV7-8 and TRBJ2-7; TRBD2 aligns across 16 bases. The germline V gene encodes CDR1 SGHVS and CDR2 FQNEAQ. The CDR3 has 17 amino acids. V lost 4 bases to trimming and J lost 4 bases; unmatched junction nucleotides: 7. CDR3 in DNA: TGTGCCAGCAGCTCACAGGGACTAGCGGGGGGGATATACGAGCAGTACTTC. This sequence encodes CASSSQGLAGGIYEQYF. Complete variable domain (other parts from reference TRBV7-8 and TRBJ2-7): GAGVSQSPRYKVAKRGQDVALRCDPISGHVSLFWYQQALGQGPEFLTYFQNEAQLDKSGLPSDRFFAERPEGSVSTLKIQRTQQEDSAVYLCASSSQGLAGGIYEQYFGPGTRLTVT.

This clonotype was counted ten times or more. The chain joins TRBV6-2 or TRBV6-3 to TRBJ2-7; no definite D call. Germline CDR1 reads MNHEY; CDR2 reads SVGEGT. With 0 bases removed from V and 6 bases from J, the gap between germline ends came to 3 bases. This CDR3 has 11 residues. The CDR3 spells CASSYSSEQYF. The CDR3 DNA reads TGTGCCAGCAGTTACTCGTCCGAGCAGTACTTC.

Ten or more counts support this clonotype. The chain carries TRBV12-3 or TRBV12-4 and TRBJ2-5; D gene unclear. The CDR3 has 14 residues. Trimming cost V 0 bases and J 1 base, with 6 bases left between them. The DNA of the CDR3 is TGTGCCAGCAGTTTAGCAGGGCTCCAAGAGACCCAGTACTTC. This codes for CASSLAGLQETQYF.

The rearrangement joins TRBV19 to TRBJ1-4; 7 nucleotides agree with TRBD1. The CDR3 contains 12 residues. With V trimmed by 6 bases and J by 8 bases, 3 bases remained unmatched. Germline V CDR1 and CDR2: LNHDA, SQIVND (reference sequence). The CDR3 loop is CASRQGNEKLFF. CDR3 nucleotide sequence: TGTGCCAGTAGACAGGGGAACGAAAAACTGTTTTTT.

This clonotype came up a few times. This chain connects TRBV29-1 to TRBJ2-7; no clear D. V was trimmed by 8 bases and J by 3 bases, leaving 11 bases between them. The CDR3 is 11 residues long. CDR1 is SQVTM and CDR2 is ANQGSEA in the germline V gene. The CDR3 DNA reads as TGCAGCCTCAGCTCTGGCTACGAGCAGTACTTC. This encodes CSLSSGYEQYF.

The sample holds many counts of this clonotype. The chain employs TRBV19 and TRBJ2-1; D remains unclear. The germline V gene has CDR1 LNHDA and CDR2 SQIVND (reference sequence). V was clipped by 5 bases and J by 8 bases, with 19 bases between them. CDR3 length: 15 residues. CDR3 sequence (DNA): TGTGCCAGTAGTCTCCTAAGCACCCTGGCTGATGAGCAGTTCTTC. It translates to CASSLLSTLADEQFF. The whole variable domain, remainder taken from reference TRBV19 and TRBJ2-1, is DGGITQSPKYLFRKEGQNVTLSCEQNLNHDAMYWYRQDPGQGLRLIYYSQIVNDFQKGDIAEGYSVSREKKESFPLTVTSAQKNPTAFYLCASSLLSTLADEQFFGPGTRLTVL.

The rearrangement joins TRBV7-6 to TRBJ2-2; 8 bases map to TRBD1. This CDR3 spans 17 amino acids. V trimming: 3 bases; J trimming: 0 bases; junction bases outside the gene matches: 6. Germline V gene lookup returns CDR1 SGHVS and CDR2 FNYEAQ. The CDR3 region has the DNA TGTGCCAGCAGCTTGGGGACAGGCCACGCGAACACCGGGGAGCTGTTTTTT. It translates to CASSLGTGHANTGELFF. Full variable domain (remainder filled in from reference TRBV7-6 and TRBJ2-2): GAGVSQSPRYKVTKRGQDVALRCDPISGHVSLYWYRQALGQGPEFLTYFNYEAQQDKSGLPNDRFSAERPEGSISTLTIQRTEQRDSAMYRCASSLGTGHANTGELFFGEGSRLTVL.

The rearrangement links TRBV29-1 to TRBJ1-2; weak D call: TRBD1 (5 bases). V was cut by 1 base and J by 3 bases, with 9 bases left in between. This CDR3 contains 13 residues. Germline assignment: CDR1 SQVTM and CDR2 ANQGSEA. The CDR3 loop reads CSVEADSYYGYTF. For the CDR3, the DNA is TGCAGCGTTGAAGCAGACAGCTACTATGGCTACACCTTC. Using reference TRBV29-1 and TRBJ1-2 for the parts outside the CDR3, the full variable domain is SAVISQKPSRDICQRGTSLTIQCQVDSQVTMMFWYRQQPGQSLTLIATANQGSEATYESGFVIDKFPISRPNLTFSTLTVSNMSPEDSSIYLCSVEADSYYGYTFGSGTRLTVV.

This chain uses TRBV7-9 with TRBJ1-2; D remains unclear. V dropped 1 base and J dropped 4 bases, with 4 bases sitting between them. The length of the CDR3 is 12 residues. From germline, CDR1 is SEHNR and CDR2 FQNEAQ (reference sequence). CDR3 coding DNA: TGTGCCAGCAGCTTAGTTCCCTATGGCTACACCTTC. Encoded protein: CASSLVPYGYTF.